This passage covers 2 T cell receptor beta chains from one sample sequenced in a study of T cell responses to AZD1222 COVID-19 vaccine. This table comes from immunoSEQ multiplex PCR, and its TCRdb copy is limited to in-frame clones, with some not included. The table lists some 150,000 clones, more than 70% of them singletons. The sample was peripheral blood, taken on day 0 of AZD1222 vaccination. These receptor sequences come from an adult in good health.

In its sample, this clone was seen a few times. This rearrangement joins TRBV11-2 to TRBJ2-3; no reliable D call. The CDR3 loop spans 14 amino acids. V was trimmed by 5 bases and J by 2 bases, leaving 11 bases between them. Germline CDR1 SGHAT, CDR2 FQNNGV. The CDR3 DNA reads as TGTGCCAGCAGCCCCGGAGAGTTCACAGATACGCAGTATTTT. It specifies CASSPGEFTDTQYF.

This sequence joins TRBV7-6 and TRBJ2-3; 11 bases are a match to TRBD2. The germline gives CDR1 SGHVS, CDR2 FNYEAQ. V shed 0 bases and J 1 base; nucleotides not matched to a gene: 6. The length of the CDR3 is 18 residues. The CDR3 loop is CASSLALAGGLGTDTQYF. In nucleotides, the CDR3 is TGTGCCAGCAGCTTAGCCCTAGCGGGGGGATTGGGCACAGATACGCAGTATTTT.